A single sample is the source of the 7 T cell receptor beta chains below, sequenced in a study of blood T cell repertoires in COVID-19. Data came from immunoSEQ multiplex PCR; TCRdb stores just in-frame clones and leaves some out. The repertoire consists of more than 100,000 clones, with 85% to 90% occurring once and the leading ten covering around 4%. The specimen sequenced was peripheral blood. These receptors were collected from a woman in her sixties with COVID-19, enrolled during active disease.

The chain has TRBV9 and TRBJ1-3; D unresolved. The CDR3 spans 14 residues. V was cut by 4 bases and J by 3 bases, with 11 bases left in between. CDR1 and CDR2 (germline): SGDLS, YYNGEE. CDR3 DNA sequence: TGTGCCAGCAGCCTAAGTGCTCGTGGAAACACCATATATTTT. It is translated as CASSLSARGNTIYF.

The chain recombines TRBV12-5 with TRBJ2-3, with a possible D match to TRBD2 (5 bases). V lost 6 bases and J 0 bases, leaving 10 bases between the germline ends. The CDR3 length is 14 residues. CDR1 is LGHNT, CDR2 FRNRAP, per germline. The CDR3, as DNA: TGTGCTAGTGGGTTTGGCGGGAGCACAGATACGCAGTATTTT. Translated: CASGFGGSTDTQYF.

This sequence joins TRBV5-8 and TRBJ1-1; 11 nucleotides align to TRBD1. CDR1 SGHTS and CDR2 YDEGEE come from the germline V gene. The CDR3 totals 14 residues. J lost 3 bases, V lost 6 bases, and 4 bases had no gene match. The DNA for the CDR3 is TGTGCCAGCAACCTGGGACAGGGGGACACTGAAGCTTTCTTT. Amino acids: CASNLGQGDTEAFF. The full variable domain, with the rest looked up from reference TRBV5-8 and TRBJ1-1, is EAGVTQSPTHLIKTRGQQATLRCSPISGHTSVYWYQQALGLGLQFLLWYDEGEERNRGNFPPRFSGRQFPNYSSELNVNALELEDSALYLCASNLGQGDTEAFFGQGTRLTVV.

The chain recombines TRBV9 with TRBJ1-6; TRBD1 might be the D (6 bases). This CDR3 has 17 amino acids. CDR1 SGDLS and CDR2 YYNGEE come from the germline V gene. V was cut by 0 bases and J by 8 bases, with 18 bases left in between. CDR3 nucleotides: TGTGCCAGCAGCGTAGGTTATTCGGCCAGGGGTGATTCACCCCTCCACTTT. Its protein is CASSVGYSARGDSPLHF.

The rearrangement joins TRBV6-5 to TRBJ2-3, with 9 bases lining up with TRBD2. Trimming took 8 bases from V and 1 from J; bases not matched to a gene: 1. CDR1 and CDR2 (germline): MNHEY, SVGAGI. The CDR3 extends over 13 amino acids. DNA of the CDR3: TGTGCCAGCCCTAGCGGGGGCACAGATACGCAGTATTTT. As protein: CASPSGGTDTQYF.

The chain combines TRBV10-3 with TRBJ1-3, with TRBD1 matching over 12 bases. Looked up from germline, CDR1 is ENHRY and CDR2 is SYGVKD. The CDR3 runs to 17 residues. The V segment lost 9 bases and the J segment 2 bases; nucleotides outside the gene matches: 11. CDR3 sequence: CAIAGTGGVYPGNTIYF. Written as DNA, the CDR3 is TGTGCCATAGCCGGGACAGGGGGCGTATATCCTGGAAACACCATATATTTT.

The chain links TRBV5-4 to TRBJ2-7; 10 bases are a match to TRBD1. With 3 bases clipped from V and 7 bases from J, the junction kept 10 bases outside the gene matches. The V gene's germline CDR1 is SGHNT and CDR2 YYREEE (reference sequence). The CDR3 has 15 amino acids. CDR3: CASSSRDRGGLEQYF. CDR3 coding DNA: TGTGCCAGCAGCTCACGGGACAGGGGAGGTCTGGAGCAGTACTTC.